This T cell receptor (beta chain) was obtained from a study of shared clonotypes between healthy human individuals. General observations from the study: Expectations were that clonotype sharing among donors would be affected by sequencing depth. The represented genetic and exposure-history diversity was limited by the small number of donors.

Investigators spread the genomic DNA of each subset evenly over several immunoSEQ plates. TCRdb's table, derived via immunoSEQ multiplex PCR, lists solely in-frame clones and lacks some. The sample yields around 2.5 million clones, approximately 94% seen once. Regarding this clone: Antigen: not known.

CDR3 length: 15 residues. Germline CDR1 is MDHEN and CDR2 is SYDVKM. The V end was cut by 1 base, the J end by 6 bases, with 12 bases between. Sequencing used naive CD4+ T cells from PBMCs. The subset is: CD45RA+ positively selected. The chain combines TRBV28 with TRBJ2-2; D might be TRBD2 (5 bases). The sequence was collected from a man younger than 35 in good health. Some clones in this sample may be carry-over from other donors' samples. The CDR3 reads CASSLYGQEAGELFF. In DNA form, the CDR3 reads TGTGCCAGCAGTTTATACGGGCAGGAGGCCGGGGAGCTGTTTTTT.